Below are 3 T cell receptor beta chains sequenced from a single sample in a study of T cells in women clearing cervical HPV infection. Assay: immunoSEQ multiplex PCR; the TCRdb copy retains only in-frame clones and omits some. The sample includes about 32,000 clones. Sequenced input: blood buffy coat. These receptors came from a woman aged 18 to 75 with a cervical HPV16 infection that either progressed to CIN3+ or cleared (not recorded which).

As concerns this clone: The read gets to within 3 residues of the CDR3 end, and the germline J gene fills in the rest. The chain uses TRBV6-2 or TRBV6-3 and TRBJ2-1; 8 positions agree with TRBD1. CDR3 length equals 15 residues. From germline, CDR1 is MNHEY and CDR2 SVGEGT. With V trimmed by 4 bases and J by 6 bases, 8 bases remained unmatched. The CDR3 protein is CASSSGQVGANEQFF. The sequenced CDR3 bases are TGTGCCAGCAGTTCGGGACAGGTTGGGGCCAATGAG.

As concerns this clone: The CDR3 end is not reached by the read, which stops 3 residues before it; the germline J gene fills it in. The chain joins TRBV5-6 to TRBJ2-7; 10 positions agree with TRBD1. The CDR3 loop spans 14 amino acids. Trimming cost V 3 bases and J 3 bases; bases outside gene matches: 3. CDR1 and CDR2 (germline): SGHDT, YYEEEE. The covered CDR3 bases are TGTGCCAGCAGCTCGACAGGGGGCTTCTACGAG. Translated: CASSSTGGFYE. The whole CDR3 region reads CASSSTGGFYEQYF.

As concerns this clone: The read terminates 3 residues ahead of where the CDR3 ends, so the germline J gene completes it. The gene calls are TRBV11-2 and TRBJ2-5; the match to TRBD2 covers 10 bases. This CDR3 region has 14 residues. Per germline, CDR1 SGHAT and CDR2 FQNNGV. Trimming at V came to 5 bases and at J to 4 bases, leaving 4 bases not matched to a gene. The CDR3 sequence is CASSDSSGGETQYF. Incomplete CDR3 DNA: TGTGCCAGCAGCGACTCTAGCGGGGGAGAGACC.